This note documents a single T cell receptor (beta chain) sequence. Its matching antigen is unknown. This specimen belongs to a study of cytomegalovirus exposure and HLA in healthy donors. Turning to the study itself: The Caucasian-associated ancestry cluster held under 90% of roughly 400 genotyped donors. Study-wide findings and caveats: Researchers catalogued around 150 TCR beta chains as cytomegalovirus-associated. The authors excluded some V segments, including TRBV6-2 and TRBV6-3, as indistinguishable.

PCR employed 60 Vbeta and 13 Jbeta primers. Produced via immunoSEQ multiplex PCR; TCRdb's table is partial and in-frame only. The table gives around 80,000 clones; the top ten clones make up 0.8% to 1% of it. This CDR3 is built from 14 residues. In germline, CDR1 is MNHNS, CDR2 SASEGT. The trim removed 2 bases at V and 6 bases at J, leaving 5 bases unmatched. Sequencing was carried out using PBMCs. The TCR comes from a boy younger than 18 in good health and CMV-seronegative. The V and J genes are TRBV6-1 and TRBJ1-1, with TRBD1 matching 8 bases. This CDR3 is CASSERRTGSEAFF. The CDR3 region has the DNA TGTGCCAGCAGTGAAAGGCGGACAGGGTCTGAAGCTTTCTTT.